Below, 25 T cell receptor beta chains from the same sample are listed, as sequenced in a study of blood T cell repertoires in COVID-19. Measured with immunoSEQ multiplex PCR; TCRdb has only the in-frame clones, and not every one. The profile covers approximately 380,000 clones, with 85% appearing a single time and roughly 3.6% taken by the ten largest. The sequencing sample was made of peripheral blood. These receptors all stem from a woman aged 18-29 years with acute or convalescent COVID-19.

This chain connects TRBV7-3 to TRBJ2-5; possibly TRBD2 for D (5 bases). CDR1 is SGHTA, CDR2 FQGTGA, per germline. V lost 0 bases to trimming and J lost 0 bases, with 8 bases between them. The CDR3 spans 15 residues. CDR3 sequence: CASSLTSGNQETQYF. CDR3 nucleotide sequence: TGTGCCAGCAGCTTAACTTCGGGGAACCAAGAGACCCAGTACTTC.

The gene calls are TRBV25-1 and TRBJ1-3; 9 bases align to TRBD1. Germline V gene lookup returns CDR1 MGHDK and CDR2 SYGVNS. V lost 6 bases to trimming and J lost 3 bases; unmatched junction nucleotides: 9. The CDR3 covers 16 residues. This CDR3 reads CASSDPGQGFGNTIYF. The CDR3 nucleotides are TGTGCCAGCAGCGACCCGGGACAGGGCTTTGGAAACACCATATATTTT.

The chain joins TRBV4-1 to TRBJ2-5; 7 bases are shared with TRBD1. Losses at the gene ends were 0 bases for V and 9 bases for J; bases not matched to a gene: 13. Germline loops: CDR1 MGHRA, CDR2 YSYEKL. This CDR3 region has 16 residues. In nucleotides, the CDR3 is TGCGCCAGCAGCCAAGAACCCGGACTGGGCCAGGGGGCCCAGTACTTC. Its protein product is CASSQEPGLGQGAQYF.

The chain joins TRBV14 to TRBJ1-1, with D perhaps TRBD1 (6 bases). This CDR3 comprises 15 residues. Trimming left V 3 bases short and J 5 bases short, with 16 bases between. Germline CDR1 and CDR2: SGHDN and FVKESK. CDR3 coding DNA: TGTGCCAGCAGCCATACTACAGGGAAGTGGACTGAAGCTTTCTTT. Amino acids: CASSHTTGKWTEAFF.

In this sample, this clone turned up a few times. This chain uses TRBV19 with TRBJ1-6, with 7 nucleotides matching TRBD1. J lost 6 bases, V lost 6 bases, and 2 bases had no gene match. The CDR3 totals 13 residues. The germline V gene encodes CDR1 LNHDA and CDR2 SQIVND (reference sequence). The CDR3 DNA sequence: TGTGCCAGTAGCGACAGGGTTAATTCACCCCTCCACTTT. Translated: CASSDRVNSPLHF. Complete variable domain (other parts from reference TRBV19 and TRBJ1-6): DGGITQSPKYLFRKEGQNVTLSCEQNLNHDAMYWYRQDPGQGLRLIYYSQIVNDFQKGDIAEGYSVSREKKESFPLTVTSAQKNPTAFYLCASSDRVNSPLHFGNGTRLTVT.

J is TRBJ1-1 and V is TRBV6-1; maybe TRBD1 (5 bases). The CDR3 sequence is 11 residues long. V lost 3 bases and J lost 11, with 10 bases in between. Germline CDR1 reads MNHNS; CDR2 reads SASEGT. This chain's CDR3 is CASSETVTAFF. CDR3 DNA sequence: TGTGCCAGCAGTGAGACAGTGACTGCTTTCTTT.

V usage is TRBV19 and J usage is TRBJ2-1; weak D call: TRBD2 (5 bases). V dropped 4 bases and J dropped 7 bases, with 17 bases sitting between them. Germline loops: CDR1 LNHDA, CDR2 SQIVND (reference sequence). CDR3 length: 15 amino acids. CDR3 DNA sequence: TGTGCCAGTAGTAATCGGGAAACGAAGGGAAATGAGCAGTTCTTC. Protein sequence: CASSNRETKGNEQFF. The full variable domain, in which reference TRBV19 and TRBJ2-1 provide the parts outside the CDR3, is DGGITQSPKYLFRKEGQNVTLSCEQNLNHDAMYWYRQDPGQGLRLIYYSQIVNDFQKGDIAEGYSVSREKKESFPLTVTSAQKNPTAFYLCASSNRETKGNEQFFGPGTRLTVL.

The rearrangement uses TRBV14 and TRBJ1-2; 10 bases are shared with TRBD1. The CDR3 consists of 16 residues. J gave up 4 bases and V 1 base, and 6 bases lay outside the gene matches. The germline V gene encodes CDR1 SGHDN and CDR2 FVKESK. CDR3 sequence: CASSQASGTGAYGYTF. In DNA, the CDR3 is TGTGCCAGCAGCCAAGCGTCCGGGACAGGGGCCTATGGCTACACCTTC.

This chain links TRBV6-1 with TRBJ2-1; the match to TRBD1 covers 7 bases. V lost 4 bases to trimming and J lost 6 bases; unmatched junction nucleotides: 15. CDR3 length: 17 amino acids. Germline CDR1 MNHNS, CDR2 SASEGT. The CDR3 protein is CASSALRASYRGNEQFF. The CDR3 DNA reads TGTGCCAGCAGTGCCCTTAGGGCGTCATACAGGGGCAATGAGCAGTTCTTC.

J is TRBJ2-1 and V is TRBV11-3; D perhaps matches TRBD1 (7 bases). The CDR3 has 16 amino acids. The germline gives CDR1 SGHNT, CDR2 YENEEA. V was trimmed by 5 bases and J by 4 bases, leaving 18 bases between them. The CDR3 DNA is TGTGCCAGCAGCCCCCAGGGGGGTCGACGGTACAATGAGCAGTTCTTC. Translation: CASSPQGGRRYNEQFF.

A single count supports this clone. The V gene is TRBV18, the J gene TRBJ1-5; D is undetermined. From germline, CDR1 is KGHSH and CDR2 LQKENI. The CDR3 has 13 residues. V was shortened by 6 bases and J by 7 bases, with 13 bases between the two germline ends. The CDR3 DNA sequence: TGTGCCAGCTCGGAGGGTTTAGAGCAGCCCCAGCATTTT. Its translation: CASSEGLEQPQHF.

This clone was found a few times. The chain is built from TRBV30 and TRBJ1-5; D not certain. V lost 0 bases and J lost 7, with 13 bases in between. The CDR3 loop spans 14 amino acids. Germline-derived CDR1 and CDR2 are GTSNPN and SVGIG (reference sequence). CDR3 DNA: TGTGCCTGGAGTGTAAGAGGGAGTGGACAGCCCCAGCATTTT. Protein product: CAWSVRGSGQPQHF.

CDR3 DNA sequence: TGTGCCAGCAGTGAATCGAGCTCCGACTACGAGCAGTACTTC. This codes for CASSESSSDYEQYF. The V call is TRBV25-1, the J call TRBJ2-7; D is uncertain. Germline values: CDR1 MGHDK, CDR2 SYGVNS. V lost 1 base, J lost 3 bases, and 10 bases lay in between. The CDR3 has 14 amino acids.

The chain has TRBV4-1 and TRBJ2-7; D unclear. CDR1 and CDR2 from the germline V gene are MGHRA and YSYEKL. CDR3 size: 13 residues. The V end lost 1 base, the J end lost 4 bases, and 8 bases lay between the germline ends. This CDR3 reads CASSQAQEYEQYF. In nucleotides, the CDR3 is TGCGCCAGCAGCCAAGCCCAAGAGTACGAGCAGTACTTC.

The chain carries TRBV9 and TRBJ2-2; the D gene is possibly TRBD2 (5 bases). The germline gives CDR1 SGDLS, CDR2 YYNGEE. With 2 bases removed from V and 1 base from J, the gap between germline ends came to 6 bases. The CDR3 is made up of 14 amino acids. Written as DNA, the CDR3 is TGTGCCAGCAGCGTCGAGGGGAACACCGGGGAGCTGTTTTTT. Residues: CASSVEGNTGELFF.

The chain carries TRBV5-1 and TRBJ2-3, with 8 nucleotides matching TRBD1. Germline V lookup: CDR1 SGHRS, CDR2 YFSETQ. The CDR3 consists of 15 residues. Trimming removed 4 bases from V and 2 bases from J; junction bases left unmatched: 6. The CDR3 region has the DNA TGCGCCAGCAGCGAATTGACAGGGGACACAGATACGCAGTATTTT. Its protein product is CASSELTGDTDTQYF.

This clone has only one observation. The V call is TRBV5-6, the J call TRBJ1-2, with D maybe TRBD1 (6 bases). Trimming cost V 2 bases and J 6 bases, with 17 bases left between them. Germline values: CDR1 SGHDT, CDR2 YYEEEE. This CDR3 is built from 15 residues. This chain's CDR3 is CASSFFTPGVNGYTF. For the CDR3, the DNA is TGTGCCAGCAGCTTTTTTACGCCAGGGGTAAATGGCTACACCTTC. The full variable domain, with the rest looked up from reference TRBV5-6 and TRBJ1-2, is DAGVTQSPTHLIKTRGQQVTLRCSPKSGHDTVSWYQQALGQGPQFIFQYYEEEERQRGNFPDRFSGHQFPNYSSELNVNALLLGDSALYLCASSFFTPGVNGYTFGSGTRLTVV.

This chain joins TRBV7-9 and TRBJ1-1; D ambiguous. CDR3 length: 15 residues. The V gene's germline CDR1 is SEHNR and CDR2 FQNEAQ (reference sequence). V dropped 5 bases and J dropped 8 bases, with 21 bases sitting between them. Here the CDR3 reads CASSKRAAVLQEAFF. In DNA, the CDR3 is TGTGCCAGCAGCAAGAGGGCAGCCGTGCTTCAAGAAGCTTTCTTT.

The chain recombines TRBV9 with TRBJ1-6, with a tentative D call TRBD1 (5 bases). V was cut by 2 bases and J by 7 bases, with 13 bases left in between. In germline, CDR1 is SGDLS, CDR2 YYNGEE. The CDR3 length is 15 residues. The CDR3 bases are TGTGCCAGCAGCGTTGACAGCGGGGCAAATTCACCCCTCCACTTT. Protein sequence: CASSVDSGANSPLHF.

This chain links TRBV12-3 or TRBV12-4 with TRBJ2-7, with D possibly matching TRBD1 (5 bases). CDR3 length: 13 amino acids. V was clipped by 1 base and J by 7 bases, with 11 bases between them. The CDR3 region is CASSLGQFGEQYF. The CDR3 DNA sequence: TGTGCCAGCAGTTTAGGACAGTTCGGGGAGCAGTACTTC.

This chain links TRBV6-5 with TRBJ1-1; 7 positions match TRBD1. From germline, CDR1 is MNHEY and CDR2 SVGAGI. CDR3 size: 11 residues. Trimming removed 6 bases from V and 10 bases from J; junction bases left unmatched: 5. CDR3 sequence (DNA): TGTGCCAGCAGGTCCCAGGGGGTAGCTTTCTTT. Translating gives CASRSQGVAFF.

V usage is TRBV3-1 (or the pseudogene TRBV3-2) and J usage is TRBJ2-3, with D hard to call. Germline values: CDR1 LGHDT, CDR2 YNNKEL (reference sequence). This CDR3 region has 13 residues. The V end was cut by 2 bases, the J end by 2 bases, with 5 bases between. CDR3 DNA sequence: TGTGCCAGCAGCCAACCCTTCACAGATACGCAGTATTTT. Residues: CASSQPFTDTQYF.

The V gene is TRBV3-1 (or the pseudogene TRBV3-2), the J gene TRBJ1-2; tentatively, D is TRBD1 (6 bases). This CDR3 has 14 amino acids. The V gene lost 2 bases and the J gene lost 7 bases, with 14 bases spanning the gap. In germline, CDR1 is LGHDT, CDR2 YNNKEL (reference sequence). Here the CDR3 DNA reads TGTGCCAGCAGCCAACAACAGGGTCGGGGTGGCTACACCTTC. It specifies CASSQQQGRGGYTF.

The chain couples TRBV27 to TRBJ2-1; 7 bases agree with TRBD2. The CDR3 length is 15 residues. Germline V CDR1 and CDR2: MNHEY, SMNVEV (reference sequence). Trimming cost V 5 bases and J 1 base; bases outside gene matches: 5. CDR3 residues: CASSQREGSYNEQFF. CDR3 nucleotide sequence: TGTGCCAGCAGTCAAAGGGAGGGTTCCTACAATGAGCAGTTCTTC.

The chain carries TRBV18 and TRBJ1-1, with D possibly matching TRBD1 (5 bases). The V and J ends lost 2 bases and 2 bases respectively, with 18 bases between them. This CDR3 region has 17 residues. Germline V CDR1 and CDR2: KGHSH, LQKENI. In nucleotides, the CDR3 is TGTGCCAGCTCACCAGGAGGGGACTTGCACGGAAACACTGAAGCTTTCTTT. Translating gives CASSPGGDLHGNTEAFF.